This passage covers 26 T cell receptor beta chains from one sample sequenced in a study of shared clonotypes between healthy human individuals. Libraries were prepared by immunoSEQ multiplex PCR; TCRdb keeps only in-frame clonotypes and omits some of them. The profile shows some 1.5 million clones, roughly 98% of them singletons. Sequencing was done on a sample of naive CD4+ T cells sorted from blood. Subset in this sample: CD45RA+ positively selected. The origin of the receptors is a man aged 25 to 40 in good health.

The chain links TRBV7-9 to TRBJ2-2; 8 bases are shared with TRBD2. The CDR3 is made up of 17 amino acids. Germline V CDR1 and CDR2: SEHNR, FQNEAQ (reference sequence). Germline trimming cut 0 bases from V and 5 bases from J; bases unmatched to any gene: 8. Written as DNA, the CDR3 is TGTGCCAGCAGCTTAGCTCTTAGCGGGATTTATACCGGGGAGCTGTTTTTT. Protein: CASSLALSGIYTGELFF.

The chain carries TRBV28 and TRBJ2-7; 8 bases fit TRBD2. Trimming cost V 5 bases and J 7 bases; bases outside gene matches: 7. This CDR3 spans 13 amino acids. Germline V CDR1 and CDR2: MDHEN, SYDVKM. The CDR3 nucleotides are TGTGCCAGCAGTCCGGGGGGGTTGGAGGAGCAGTACTTC. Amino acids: CASSPGGLEEQYF. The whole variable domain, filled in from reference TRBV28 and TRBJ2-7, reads DVKVTQSSRYLVKRTGEKVFLECVQDMDHENMFWYRQDPGLGLRLIYFSYDVKMKEKGDIPEGYSVSREKKERFSLILESASTNQTSMYLCASSPGGLEEQYFGPGTRLTVT.

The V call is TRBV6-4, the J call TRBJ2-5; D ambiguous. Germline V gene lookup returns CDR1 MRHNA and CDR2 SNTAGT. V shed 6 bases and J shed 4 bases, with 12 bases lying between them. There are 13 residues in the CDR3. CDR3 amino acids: CASRPGPRETQYF. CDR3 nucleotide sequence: TGTGCCAGCAGGCCGGGCCCCCGAGAGACCCAGTACTTC.

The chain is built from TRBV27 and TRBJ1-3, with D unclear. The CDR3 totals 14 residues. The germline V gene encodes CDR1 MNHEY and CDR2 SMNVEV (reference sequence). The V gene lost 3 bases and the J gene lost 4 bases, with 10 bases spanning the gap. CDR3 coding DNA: TGTGCCAGCAGTTTTAGAGGAGGCGGAAACACCATATATTTT. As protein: CASSFRGGGNTIYF.

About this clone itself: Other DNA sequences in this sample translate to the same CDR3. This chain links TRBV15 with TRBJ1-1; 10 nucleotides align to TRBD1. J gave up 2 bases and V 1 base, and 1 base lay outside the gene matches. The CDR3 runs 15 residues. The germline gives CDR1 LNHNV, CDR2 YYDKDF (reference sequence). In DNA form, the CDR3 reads TGTGCCACCAGCAGAGGGGACAGGGGAAACACTGAAGCTTTCTTT. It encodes CATSRGDRGNTEAFF.

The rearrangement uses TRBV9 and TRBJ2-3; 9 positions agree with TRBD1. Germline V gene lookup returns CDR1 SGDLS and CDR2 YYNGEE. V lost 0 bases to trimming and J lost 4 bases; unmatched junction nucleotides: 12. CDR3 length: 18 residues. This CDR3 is CASSVVVGQGSGPDTQYF. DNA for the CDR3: TGTGCCAGCAGCGTAGTTGTAGGACAGGGGAGTGGTCCAGATACGCAGTATTTT.

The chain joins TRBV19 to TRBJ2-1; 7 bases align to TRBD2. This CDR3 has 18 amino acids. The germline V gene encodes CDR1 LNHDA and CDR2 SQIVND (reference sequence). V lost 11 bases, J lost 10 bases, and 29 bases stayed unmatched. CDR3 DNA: TGTGCCTCAACCGACCGCCTGGTCGCGGGAGCCCGAGGCGACGAGCAGTTCTTC. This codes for CASTDRLVAGARGDEQFF.

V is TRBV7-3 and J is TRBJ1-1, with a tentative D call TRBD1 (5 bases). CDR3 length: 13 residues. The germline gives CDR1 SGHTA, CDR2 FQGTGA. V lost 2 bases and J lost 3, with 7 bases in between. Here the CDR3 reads CASSLWGHTEAFF. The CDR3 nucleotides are TGTGCCAGCAGCTTATGGGGCCACACTGAAGCTTTCTTT.

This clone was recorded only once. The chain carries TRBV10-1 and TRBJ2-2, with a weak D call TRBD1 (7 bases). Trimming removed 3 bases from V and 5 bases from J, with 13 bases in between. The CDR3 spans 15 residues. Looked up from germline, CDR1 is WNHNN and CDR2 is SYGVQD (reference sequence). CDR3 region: CASSDWQGGTGELFF. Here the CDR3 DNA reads TGCGCCAGCAGTGATTGGCAGGGGGGAACCGGGGAGCTGTTTTTT.

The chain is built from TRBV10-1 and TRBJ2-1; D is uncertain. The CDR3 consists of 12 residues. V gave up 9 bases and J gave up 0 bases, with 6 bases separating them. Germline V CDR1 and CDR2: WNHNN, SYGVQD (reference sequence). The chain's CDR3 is CASASSYNEQFF. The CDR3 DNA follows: TGCGCCAGTGCTAGCTCCTACAATGAGCAGTTCTTC.

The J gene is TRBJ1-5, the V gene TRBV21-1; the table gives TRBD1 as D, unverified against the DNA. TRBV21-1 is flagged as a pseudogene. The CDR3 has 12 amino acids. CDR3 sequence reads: CASLPGGQPQHF. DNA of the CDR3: TGTGCCAGCCTCCCAGGGGGTCAGCCCCAGCATTTT.

CDR3 loop: CASSLVHPETYGYTF. The CDR3 nucleotides read TGTGCCAGCAGCTTGGTTCACCCCGAGACCTATGGCTACACCTTC. The chain is built from TRBV5-6 and TRBJ1-2, with D unresolved. V shed 0 bases and J shed 4 bases, with 13 bases lying between them. This CDR3 has 15 residues. Germline V CDR1 and CDR2: SGHDT, YYEEEE.

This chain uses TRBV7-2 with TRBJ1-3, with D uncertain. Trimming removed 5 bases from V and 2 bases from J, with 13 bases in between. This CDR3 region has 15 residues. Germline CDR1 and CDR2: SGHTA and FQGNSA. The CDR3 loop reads CASSRRNSPGNTIYF. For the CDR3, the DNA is TGTGCCAGCAGCCGCCGGAACTCCCCTGGAAACACCATATATTTT. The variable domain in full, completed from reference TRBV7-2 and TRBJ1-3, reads GAGVSQSPSNKVTEKGKDVELRCDPISGHTALYWYRQSLGQGLEFLIYFQGNSAPDKSGLPSDRFSAERTGGSVSTLTIQRTQQEDSAVYLCASSRRNSPGNTIYFGEGSWLTVV.

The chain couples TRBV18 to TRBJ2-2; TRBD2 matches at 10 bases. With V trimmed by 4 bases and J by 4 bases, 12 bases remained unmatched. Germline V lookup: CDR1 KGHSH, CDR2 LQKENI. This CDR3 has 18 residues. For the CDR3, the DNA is TGTGCCAGCTCACTCCGGGTGTTAGCGGGAGGATCCACCGGGGAGCTGTTTTTT. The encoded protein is CASSLRVLAGGSTGELFF.

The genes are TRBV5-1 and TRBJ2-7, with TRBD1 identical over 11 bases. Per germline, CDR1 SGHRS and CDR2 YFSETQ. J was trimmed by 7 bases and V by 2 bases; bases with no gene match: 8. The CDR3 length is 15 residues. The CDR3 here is CASSLWTGGYGEQYF. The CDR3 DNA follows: TGCGCCAGCAGCTTATGGACAGGGGGCTATGGGGAGCAGTACTTC.

CDR3 residues: CASSTGTAYEQYF. The CDR3 DNA follows: TGTGCCAGCAGCACCGGGACAGCCTACGAGCAGTACTTC. This chain connects TRBV5-4 to TRBJ2-7; 7 bases agree with TRBD1. The V segment lost 4 bases and the J segment 2 bases; nucleotides outside the gene matches: 3. The CDR3 spans 13 residues. In germline, CDR1 is SGHNT, CDR2 YYREEE (reference sequence).

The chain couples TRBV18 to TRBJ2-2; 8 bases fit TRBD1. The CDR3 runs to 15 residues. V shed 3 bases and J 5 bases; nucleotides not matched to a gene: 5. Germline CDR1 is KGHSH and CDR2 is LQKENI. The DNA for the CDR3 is TGTGCCAGCTCACCGGACAGGGAGCGGACCGGGGAGCTGTTTTTT. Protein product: CASSPDRERTGELFF.

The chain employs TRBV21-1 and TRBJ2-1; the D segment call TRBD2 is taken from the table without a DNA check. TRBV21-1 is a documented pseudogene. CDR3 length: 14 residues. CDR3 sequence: CASSPSGFYNEQFF. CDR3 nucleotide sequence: TGTGCCAGCAGCCCTAGCGGGTTCTACAATGAGCAGTTCTTC.

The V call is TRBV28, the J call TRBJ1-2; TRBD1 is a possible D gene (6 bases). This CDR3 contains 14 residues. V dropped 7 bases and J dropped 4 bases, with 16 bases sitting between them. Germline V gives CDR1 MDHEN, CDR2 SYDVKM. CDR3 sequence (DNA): TGTGCCAGCAATCCCTCGGACAGACTCTATGGCTACACCTTC. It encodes CASNPSDRLYGYTF.

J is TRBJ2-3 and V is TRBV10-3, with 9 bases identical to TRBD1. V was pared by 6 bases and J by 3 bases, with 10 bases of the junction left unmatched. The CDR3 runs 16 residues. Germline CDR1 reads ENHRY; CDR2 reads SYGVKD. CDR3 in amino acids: CAIRGPGTGKTDTQYF. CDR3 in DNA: TGTGCCATCAGGGGGCCCGGGACAGGGAAAACAGATACGCAGTATTTT.

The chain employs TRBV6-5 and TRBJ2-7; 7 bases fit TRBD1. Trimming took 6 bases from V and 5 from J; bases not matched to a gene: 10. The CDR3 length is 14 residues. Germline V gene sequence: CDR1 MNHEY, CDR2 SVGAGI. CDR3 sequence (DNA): TGTGCCAGCAGACCCACAGGGGCGGTCCACGAGCAGTACTTC. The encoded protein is CASRPTGAVHEQYF.

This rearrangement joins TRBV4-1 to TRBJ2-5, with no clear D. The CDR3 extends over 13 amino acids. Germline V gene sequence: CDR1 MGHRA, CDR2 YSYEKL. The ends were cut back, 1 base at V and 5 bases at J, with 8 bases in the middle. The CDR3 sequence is CASSQGLLETQYF. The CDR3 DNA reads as TGCGCCAGCAGCCAAGGACTCCTGGAGACCCAGTACTTC.

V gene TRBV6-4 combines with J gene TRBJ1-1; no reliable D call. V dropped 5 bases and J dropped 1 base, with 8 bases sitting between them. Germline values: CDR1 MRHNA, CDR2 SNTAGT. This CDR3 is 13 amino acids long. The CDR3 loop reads CASSFDSNTEAFF. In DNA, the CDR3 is TGTGCCAGCAGTTTCGATTCGAACACTGAAGCTTTCTTT.

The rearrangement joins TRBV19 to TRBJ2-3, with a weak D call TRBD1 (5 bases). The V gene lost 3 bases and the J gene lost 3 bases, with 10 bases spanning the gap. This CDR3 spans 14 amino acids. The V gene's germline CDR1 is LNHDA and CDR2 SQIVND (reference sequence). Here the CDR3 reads CASSIRRGTDTQYF. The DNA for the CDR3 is TGTGCCAGTAGTATCCGTAGGGGAACAGATACGCAGTATTTT.

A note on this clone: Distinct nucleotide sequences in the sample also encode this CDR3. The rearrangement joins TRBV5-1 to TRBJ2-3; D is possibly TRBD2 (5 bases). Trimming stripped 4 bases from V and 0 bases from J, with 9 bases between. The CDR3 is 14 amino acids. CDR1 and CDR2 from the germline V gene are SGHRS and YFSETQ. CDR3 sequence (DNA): TGCGCCAGCAGCCTCCGGGGTAGCACAGATACGCAGTATTTT. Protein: CASSLRGSTDTQYF.

The CDR3 DNA reads as TGTGCCATCAGTGAGTCCCGGGAATCATATCAGCCCCAGCATTTT. This gives the protein CAISESRESYQPQHF. The V gene is TRBV10-3, the J gene TRBJ1-5; D unresolved. This CDR3 spans 15 amino acids. CDR1 and CDR2 (germline): ENHRY, SYGVKD. The germline V and J ends were trimmed by 0 bases and 5 bases, with 11 bases remaining between them.